This TCR beta chain was observed in a study of shared clonotypes between healthy human individuals. Using immunoSEQ multiplex PCR, the repertoire was profiled, and TCRdb retains in-frame clones only, with some absent. In the table there are about 700,000 clones, about 91% of which are singletons. In germline, CDR1 is SEHNR, CDR2 FQNEAQ (reference sequence). CDR3 length: 14 residues. The V end was cut by 5 bases, the J end by 4 bases, with 12 bases between. Naive CD8 cells lacked CD45RO, underwent positive selection for CCR7 and left out terminally differentiated effector memory CD45RA+ cells. The chain recombines TRBV7-9 with TRBJ2-1, with a weak D call TRBD2 (5 bases). Specimen: naive CD8+ T cells sorted from blood. This receptor was identified in a man aged 30-40 years in good health. The CDR3 reads CASSIPTRYNEQFF. CDR3 nucleotides: TGTGCCAGCAGCATCCCAACTAGATACAATGAGCAGTTCTTC. Looking up the rest from reference TRBV7-9 and TRBJ2-1 gives the full variable domain: DTGVSQNPRHKITKRGQNVTFRCDPISEHNRLYWYRQTLGQGPEFLTYFQNEAQLEKSRLLSDRFSAERPKGSFSTLEIQRTEQGDSAMYLCASSIPTRYNEQFFGPGTRLTVL.